This T cell receptor (beta chain) appears in the sequencing data of a study of monozygotic twins with inflammatory bowel disease. Study-level findings and limits: Researchers report that IBD patients shared fewer clonotypes with others than healthy twins, especially amid disease activity.

TCRdb re-called the 5' RACE reads, yielding one record per CDR3 amino acid sequence without DNA. The sample totals about 210,000 distinct CDR3 sequences. On this clonotype itself: Its antigen is unknown.

This CDR3 has 14 amino acids. CDR1 is SGHRS and CDR2 is YFSETQ in the germline V gene. The origin of this receptor is a human donor with ulcerative colitis or Crohn's disease, or a healthy co-twin of an affected twin (not recorded which). The chain employs TRBV5-1 and TRBJ2-4; TCRdb calls TRBD2, which cannot be checked without DNA. Sequencing was carried out using blood. CDR3 sequence reads: CASSFGGLRDIQYF.